Reported below is one T cell receptor beta chain. The data stem from a study of shared clonotypes between healthy human individuals. CDR3 size: 13 residues. Germline trimming cut 2 bases from V and 8 bases from J; bases unmatched to any gene: 5. From germline, CDR1 is MNHNY and CDR2 SVGAGI (reference sequence). PCR replicates performed on unsorted PBMC used approximately 310 ng DNA, some 30,000 T cell genomes. Using immunoSEQ multiplex PCR, the repertoire was profiled, and TCRdb retains in-frame clones only, with some absent. The table includes about 560,000 clones, roughly 72% detected once. This TCR was recovered from a woman aged 40 to 49 in good health. Some clones in this sample may be carry-over from other donors' samples. This rearrangement joins TRBV6-6 to TRBJ1-2, with 7 bases identical to TRBD1. The sample was PBMCs. This CDR3 is CASSYRQGEGYTF. The CDR3, as DNA: TGTGCCAGCAGTTACAGGCAGGGGGAAGGCTACACCTTC.